The clone carrying this TCR beta chain was picked up many times. This sample is part of a study of blood T cells in healthy people across ages. The CDR3 has 15 amino acids. CDR1 SEHNR and CDR2 FQNEAQ come from the germline V gene (reference sequence). The ends lost 6 bases at V and 5 bases at J; junction bases unmatched: 12. The authors ran a second PCR of 7 to 11 cycles using a sample-barcoded 5' primer and a J-beta primer mix. MiXCR, applied by TCRdb to the 5' RACE reads, yields one record per CDR3 protein. The sample shows 600,000 to 800,000 distinct CDR3 sequences, over 40% of them seen only once. Samples had at least 7 million PBMCs isolated from them.

The clonotype was recovered from a woman at least 80 years old in good health. The chain is built from TRBV7-9 and TRBJ2-5; 7 bases agree with TRBD1. The sequenced material came from blood. CDR3 in amino acids: CASSYSGTVGETQYF. In DNA, the CDR3 is TGTGCCAGCAGTTACTCCGGGACAGTGGGGGAGACCCAGTACTTC.